This T cell receptor (beta chain) stems from a study of human T cells and chemical hapten exposure. The study's findings and limits: A positive correlation with patch test score was found for PT1 expanded TCR counts.

CDR1 and CDR2 from the germline V gene are MGHRA and YSYEKL. Trimming took off 1 base at V and 14 bases at J, with 18 bases between the two ends. The CDR3 runs to 15 residues. The sample's time point: patch test 1, 2 weeks after DPC sensitization. This sample's treatment: therapeutic diphenylcyclopropenone sensitization with weekly scalp DPC. In its sample, this clonotype was seen many times. Its antigen is as yet unknown. TCRdb recomputed calls from the RACE reads with MiXCR, one row per CDR3 protein. This repertoire shows about 340,000 distinct CDR3 sequences, around 6.9% found once; its top ten account for around 8.2%.

The rearrangement links TRBV4-1 to TRBJ1-6; TRBD1 is a possible D gene (5 bases). This specimen consisted of whole blood, obtained in connection with sensitization to the hapten diphenylcyclopropenone (DPC). This sequence was found in a woman between 18 and 29 years old with alopecia areata. Some clones in this sample may be carry-over from other donors' samples. The CDR3 sequence: CASSQGGGTTRSLHF. The CDR3 DNA is TGCGCCAGCAGCCAAGGGGGCGGTACAACGAGGTCCCTCCACTTT.